One sample yielded the 8 T cell receptor beta chains listed below, sequenced in a study of cytomegalovirus exposure and HLA in healthy donors. The PCR employed 60 Vbeta primers together with 13 Jbeta primers. Only in-frame clones appear in the TCRdb table, and some are missing; sequencing was by immunoSEQ multiplex PCR. Here the sample table reports 40,000 or so clones. Source material: PBMCs. All receptors derive from a man in his thirties or forties in good health and CMV-seronegative.

The J gene is TRBJ1-5, the V gene TRBV19, with D possibly matching TRBD1 (5 bases). Germline CDR1 and CDR2: LNHDA and SQIVND (reference sequence). Between the trimmed V and J ends, which lost 4 bases and 2 bases, there was a span of 21 bases. This CDR3 comprises 18 residues. This CDR3 reads CASSTQDLPLGRNQPQHF. DNA for the CDR3: TGTGCCAGTAGTACTCAAGACTTACCGTTGGGGCGCAATCAGCCCCAGCATTTT.

The chain joins TRBV13 to TRBJ1-5; D might be TRBD1 (5 bases). In germline, CDR1 is PRHDT, CDR2 FYEKMQ (reference sequence). This CDR3 is built from 13 residues. The V end was cut by 5 bases, the J end by 7 bases, with 12 bases between. The CDR3 reads CASSQGRGQPQHF. The DNA for the CDR3 is TGTGCCAGCAGCCAGGGTCGAGGCCAGCCCCAGCATTTT. Variable domain in full (rest from reference TRBV13 and TRBJ1-5): AAGVIQSPRHLIKEKRETATLKCYPIPRHDTVYWYQQGPGQDPQFLISFYEKMQSDKGSIPDRFSAQQFSDYHSELNMSSLELGDSALYFCASSQGRGQPQHFGDGTRLSIL.

V is TRBV5-6 and J is TRBJ1-1; D gene unclear. CDR3 length: 12 residues. The V and J ends lost 2 bases and 11 bases respectively, with 13 bases between them. Germline V gene data show CDR1 as SGHDT and CDR2 as YYEEEE. The CDR3 loop reads CASSFVEGEAFF. As DNA, the CDR3 is TGTGCCAGCAGCTTCGTCGAAGGAGAGGCTTTCTTT.

The chain has TRBV30 and TRBJ2-6; TRBD1 matches at 9 bases. This CDR3 is built from 17 residues. Germline CDR1 GTSNPN, CDR2 SVGIG (reference sequence). V gave up 5 bases and J gave up 0 bases; unmatched junction bases: 8. CDR3 in amino acids: CAWFRDRASSGANVLTF. The DNA of the CDR3 is TGTGCCTGGTTTCGGGACAGGGCGAGCTCTGGGGCCAACGTCCTGACTTTC. The full variable domain, in which reference TRBV30 and TRBJ2-6 provide the parts outside the CDR3, is SQTIHQWPATLVQPVGSPLSLECTVEGTSNPNLYWYRQAAGRGLQLLFYSVGIGQISSEVPQNLSASRPQDRQFILSSKKLLLSDSGFYLCAWFRDRASSGANVLTFGAGSRLTVL.

The chain links TRBV30 to TRBJ1-2; D is possibly TRBD1 (6 bases). V was pared by 1 base and J by 8 bases, with 14 bases between. The CDR3 contains 13 residues. The germline gives CDR1 GTSNPN, CDR2 SVGIG (reference sequence). CDR3 in amino acids: CAWSAGDLGGYTF. CDR3 in DNA: TGTGCCTGGAGTGCAGGGGATTTAGGCGGCTACACCTTC.

This chain's CDR3 is CASSPETSGRLSYEQYF. CDR3 coding DNA: TGTGCCAGCAGCCCAGAAACTAGCGGGCGCCTCTCCTACGAGCAGTACTTC. The chain joins TRBV7-9 to TRBJ2-7; 9 bases are a match to TRBD2. V dropped 5 bases and J dropped 0; count of bases not matched to a gene: 11. Germline CDR1 SEHNR, CDR2 FQNEAQ (reference sequence). The length of the CDR3 is 17 residues.

CDR3 sequence (DNA): TGTGCCAGCCGCGACTTTAACTCAAACACTGAAGCTTTCTTT. This codes for CASRDFNSNTEAFF. The chain employs TRBV4-2 and TRBJ1-1; unclear D gene. Germline lookup yields CDR1 LGHNA and CDR2 YNFKEQ. V lost 8 bases and J lost 2, with 15 bases in between. There are 14 residues in the CDR3.

V is TRBV18 and J is TRBJ1-1; 7 bases agree with TRBD1. V shed 2 bases, J shed 5 bases, and the junction held 2 bases outside the gene matches. Germline CDR1 is KGHSH and CDR2 is LQKENI. This CDR3 is built from 13 residues. This chain's CDR3 is CASSPRGLTEAFF. The CDR3 nucleotides read TGTGCCAGCTCACCAAGGGGGCTAACTGAAGCTTTCTTT.